The 3 T cell receptor beta chains below come from one sample, sequenced in a study of blood T cell repertoires in COVID-19. Using immunoSEQ multiplex PCR, the repertoire was profiled, and TCRdb retains in-frame clones only, with some absent. The data show some 160,000 clones, roughly 81% seen once. The specimen sequenced was peripheral blood. Receptors originate from a woman aged 80 or over with COVID-19, enrolled during active disease.

CDR3 in amino acids: CASSVGGPGYHEQYF. Written as DNA, the CDR3 is TGTGCCAGCAGCGTAGGGGGGCCGGGGTACCACGAGCAGTACTTC. The chain combines TRBV9 with TRBJ2-7; possibly TRBD1 for D (6 bases). The ends were cut back, 0 bases at V and 5 bases at J, with 15 bases in the middle. The V gene's germline CDR1 is SGDLS and CDR2 YYNGEE. The CDR3 loop spans 15 amino acids.

The V call is TRBV7-9, the J call TRBJ2-6, with D perhaps matching TRBD2 (6 bases). The V end was cut by 5 bases, the J end by 0 bases, with 11 bases between. There are 16 residues in the CDR3. The germline V gene has CDR1 SEHNR and CDR2 FQNEAQ (reference sequence). The CDR3 DNA reads as TGTGCCAGCAGCAATGGGCGGGACTCTGGGGCCAACGTCCTGACTTTC. This sequence encodes CASSNGRDSGANVLTF.

This chain uses TRBV6-2 or TRBV6-3 with TRBJ2-3, with TRBD2 matching 9 bases. The CDR3 consists of 16 residues. With 2 bases clipped from V and 3 bases from J, the junction kept 6 bases outside the gene matches. CDR1 MNHEY and CDR2 SVGEGT come from the germline V gene. CDR3 DNA: TGTGCCAGCAGTTACCTAGCGGGGAGATTAACAGATACGCAGTATTTT. It is translated as CASSYLAGRLTDTQYF.